The rows below give T cell receptor beta chains drawn from one sample of a study of technical replicates of blood from four donors. Produced via immunoSEQ multiplex PCR; TCRdb's table is partial and in-frame only. The sample carries tens of thousands of clones, 85% to 95% recorded once. The sequencing input was T cells isolated from PBMCs. Receptors originate from a human donor in good health. Both conserved end residues are part of each CDR3. Size is omitted from some rows. Given values are once, few, many or a class for expanded clones.

V gene: TRBV18; clone size: NA; J gene: TRBJ2-2; CDR3 protein: CASSLQAPGELFF
V gene: TRBV6-1; clone size: NA; J gene: TRBJ2-7; CDR3 protein: CASSESGSPYEQYF
V gene: TRBV7-9; clone size: NA; J gene: TRBJ1-1; CDR3 protein: CASSLRGMNTEAFF
V gene: TRBV11-3; clone size: NA; J gene: TRBJ2-3; CDR3 protein: CASSLAGQGSDTQYF
V gene: TRBV28; clone size: once; J gene: TRBJ1-2; CDR3 protein: CASSLPGEHYGYTF
V gene: TRBV7-9; clone size: NA; J gene: TRBJ2-7; CDR3 protein: CASSSSVDEQYF
V gene: TRBV10-3; clone size: NA; J gene: TRBJ1-1; CDR3 protein: CAISPGQGTEAFF
V gene: TRBV10-1; clone size: NA; J gene: TRBJ2-7; CDR3 protein: CASSELSTGYEQYF
V gene: TRBV11-2; clone size: NA; J gene: TRBJ2-2; CDR3 protein: CASSHPDRIGELFF
V gene: TRBV7-9; clone size: NA; J gene: TRBJ2-6; CDR3 protein: CASSLVNSGANVLTF
V gene: TRBV7-2; clone size: NA; J gene: TRBJ2-1; CDR3 protein: CASSPPSEGPWIEQFF
V gene: TRBV4-3; clone size: NA; J gene: TRBJ2-1; CDR3 protein: CASSPDGAGGEYNEQFF
V gene: TRBV5-1; clone size: NA; J gene: TRBJ2-7; CDR3 protein: CASSLDTSGNHEQYF
V gene: TRBV30; clone size: NA; J gene: TRBJ2-1; CDR3 protein: CAWSLAGGSSYNEQFF
V gene: TRBV9; clone size: NA; J gene: TRBJ1-2; CDR3 protein: CASTLTGQSYGYTF
V gene: TRBV18; clone size: NA; J gene: TRBJ1-2; CDR3 protein: CASHTGGQGHGYTF
V gene: TRBV11-2; clone size: NA; J gene: TRBJ2-7; CDR3 protein: CASSLEGQTYEQYF
V gene: TRBV11-3; clone size: NA; J gene: TRBJ1-3; CDR3 protein: CASSSLSGNTIYF
V gene: TRBV27; clone size: NA; J gene: TRBJ1-5; CDR3 protein: CASSLSTGTGEASNQPQHF
V gene: TRBV28; clone size: NA; J gene: TRBJ2-2; CDR3 protein: CASSRIGETGELFF
V gene: TRBV19; clone size: NA; J gene: TRBJ1-4; CDR3 protein: CAIASGANEKLFF
V gene: TRBV12-5; clone size: NA; J gene: TRBJ2-1; CDR3 protein: CASGLVRTSGYNEQFF
V gene: TRBV5-1; clone size: NA; J gene: TRBJ2-1; CDR3 protein: CASSLELAGGLGAHTEQFF
V gene: TRBV7-2; clone size: NA; J gene: TRBJ1-4; CDR3 protein: CASSSQGGTNEKLFF
V gene: TRBV6-1; clone size: NA; J gene: TRBJ2-5; CDR3 protein: CASSEFPGQETQYF
V gene: TRBV20-1; clone size: NA; J gene: TRBJ1-1; CDR3 protein: CSARLGLEAFF
V gene: TRBV27; clone size: NA; J gene: TRBJ2-7; CDR3 protein: CASSFHRGDEQYF
V gene: TRBV5-1; clone size: NA; J gene: TRBJ2-7; CDR3 protein: CASSTETSGSFYEQYF
V gene: TRBV11-2; clone size: NA; J gene: TRBJ2-2; CDR3 protein: CASSTNGGSGELFF
V gene: TRBV28; clone size: NA; J gene: TRBJ2-7; CDR3 protein: CASKTQGGGIDEQYF
V gene: TRBV6-5; clone size: NA; J gene: TRBJ2-1; CDR3 protein: CASRPDTTGPNEQFF
V gene: TRBV2; clone size: NA; J gene: TRBJ2-2; CDR3 protein: CASSELGGSTGELFF
V gene: TRBV9; clone size: once; J gene: TRBJ2-1; CDR3 protein: CASSSPDGTSVYNEQFF
V gene: TRBV7-9; clone size: NA; J gene: TRBJ2-7; CDR3 protein: CASSLLMGGEQYF